This entry lists 24 T cell receptor beta chains sequenced from one sample in a study of T cells after yellow fever vaccination. In TCRdb, the 5' RACE reads were re-called with MiXCR into one record per CDR3 protein. Found here are 610,000 or so distinct CDR3 sequences, about 12% of them singletons; the top ten hold 15%. Sequences were derived from PBMCs, sampled on the day of the yellow fever booster vaccination. The receptors shown here come from a young man who received the YFV17D yellow fever vaccine.

The chain joins TRBV27 to TRBJ2-7; 14 positions match TRBD2. In germline, CDR1 is MNHEY, CDR2 SMNVEV (reference sequence). With 4 bases clipped from V and 6 bases from J, the junction kept 5 bases outside the gene matches. CDR3 length equals 15 residues. CDR3: CASSSGLAGVVEQYF. The CDR3, as DNA: TGTGCCAGCAGTTCGGGACTAGCGGGAGTAGTCGAGCAGTACTTC.

This clonotype was recorded a few times. Sequence at one end of the junction differs from germline and may be a read error. The V gene is TRBV7-7, the J gene TRBJ2-1; D is uncertain. The germline gives CDR1 SSHAT, CDR2 FNYEAQ (reference sequence). There are 17 residues in the CDR3. DNA for the CDR3: TGTGCTAGCAGCGCCCTTGGGGAAAAGCCCCCCTACAATGAGCAGTTCTTC. This codes for CASSALGEKPPYNEQFF.

The genes are TRBV15 and TRBJ2-1, with 8 bases lining up with TRBD2. Looked up from germline, CDR1 is LNHNV and CDR2 is YYDKDF (reference sequence). CDR3 length: 15 amino acids. The V and J ends lost 0 bases and 9 bases, in that order; junction bases with no gene match: 7. This CDR3 is CATSRDLAGGREQFF. The CDR3 nucleotides are TGTGCCACCAGCAGAGATTTGGCGGGAGGCCGTGAGCAGTTCTTC.

The J gene is TRBJ2-5, the V gene TRBV2, with D perhaps being TRBD1 or TRBD2 (5 bases each). V was pared by 4 bases and J by 5 bases, with 14 bases between. Germline loops: CDR1 SNHLY, CDR2 FYNNEI. This CDR3 comprises 14 residues. For the CDR3, the DNA is TGTGCCAGCAGTGCAGACGAGGGGTTGGAGACCCAGTACTTC. Residues: CASSADEGLETQYF.

This clonotype was counted between two and nine times. This chain uses TRBV3-1 with TRBJ2-7; possible D gene TRBD2, 5 bases. This CDR3 is 15 amino acids long. The ends were cut back, 1 base at V and 4 bases at J, with 14 bases in the middle. CDR1 LGHDT and CDR2 YNNKEL come from the germline V gene (reference sequence). This CDR3 reads CASSQGLSGSYEQYF. The DNA for the CDR3 is TGTGCCAGCAGCCAAGGCCTTTCGGGAAGTTACGAGCAGTACTTC.

This clonotype has ten or more counts. J is TRBJ1-5 and V is TRBV24-1; TRBD1 matches 10 bases. CDR1 KGHDR and CDR2 SFDVKD come from the germline V gene. J was trimmed by 3 bases and V by 7 bases; bases with no gene match: 8. The CDR3 totals 16 residues. The CDR3 bases are TGTGCCACCAGCCGGGGTGGACAGGGGGACAATCAGCCCCAGCATTTT. It encodes CATSRGGQGDNQPQHF.

Many counts were recorded for this clonotype. This rearrangement joins TRBV5-1 to TRBJ2-7; no firm D call. CDR3 length equals 13 residues. Germline V gives CDR1 SGHRS, CDR2 YFSETQ. V shed 0 bases and J shed 3 bases, with 7 bases lying between them. The CDR3 DNA reads as TGCGCCAGCAGCTTGGCTGGGTTCTACGAGCAGTACTTC. Protein: CASSLAGFYEQYF.

The CDR3 DNA reads as TGTGCCAGCAGCCAAGCAATACGACTAGCGGGAGACAATGAGCAGTTCTTC. It encodes CASSQAIRLAGDNEQFF. This rearrangement joins TRBV3-1 to TRBJ2-1; 12 positions agree with TRBD2. Germline CDR1 LGHDT, CDR2 YNNKEL (reference sequence). The CDR3 extends over 17 amino acids. V gave up 1 base and J gave up 5 bases; unmatched junction bases: 6.

This clonotype was seen only a few times. The chain carries TRBV29-1 and TRBJ2-1; D not certain. There are 11 residues in the CDR3. Germline V CDR1 and CDR2: SQVTM, ANQGSEA. Written as DNA, the CDR3 is TGCAGTTCAAGCTCCTACAATGAGCAGTTCTTC. Translation: CSSSSYNEQFF.

This clonotype was detected only a few times. J is TRBJ2-7 and V is TRBV7-2; D not resolved. Germline CDR1 is SGHTA and CDR2 is FQGNSA. This CDR3 has 14 amino acids. V was clipped by 3 bases and J by 0 bases, with 9 bases between them. The CDR3 nucleotides are TGTGCCAGCAGCTTCGTTCAAGACTCCTACGAGCAGTACTTC. Amino acids: CASSFVQDSYEQYF.

The chain carries TRBV29-1 and TRBJ2-7; TRBD1 matches 7 bases. This CDR3 has 12 amino acids. From germline, CDR1 is SQVTM and CDR2 ANQGSEA. With 5 bases clipped from V and 3 bases from J, the junction kept 4 bases outside the gene matches. The DNA of the CDR3 is TGCAGCGTTTTGTACAGGGGCTACGAGCAGTACTTC. It yields the protein CSVLYRGYEQYF.

The CDR3 bases are TGTGCCAATAACGTACGGGAGAGTACTTACAATGAGCAGTTCTTC. It yields the protein CANNVRESTYNEQFF. This rearrangement joins TRBV19 to TRBJ2-1, with D maybe TRBD2 (6 bases). The germline CDR1 and CDR2 sequences are LNHDA and SQIVND (reference sequence). The length of the CDR3 is 15 residues. Trimming removed 10 bases at V and 4 bases at J, with 20 bases between.

This clonotype has a handful of counts. V and J are TRBV27 and TRBJ2-7; TRBD1 matches 8 bases. This CDR3 has 14 amino acids. CDR1 is MNHEY and CDR2 is SMNVEV in the germline V gene (reference sequence). Trimming at V came to 6 bases and at J to 7 bases, leaving 11 bases not matched to a gene. CDR3 residues: CASRIRTGFPEQYF. As DNA, the CDR3 is TGTGCCAGCAGGATACGGACAGGGTTCCCTGAGCAGTACTTC.

A few counts support this clonotype. The rearrangement joins TRBV29-1 to TRBJ2-5, with D unresolved. V was trimmed by 6 bases and J by 1 base, leaving 21 bases between them. CDR1 is SQVTM, CDR2 ANQGSEA, per germline. CDR3 length: 16 amino acids. As DNA, the CDR3 is TGCAGCGTCAGCAGGCTTTCACCAGTGGGCCAAGAGACCCAGTACTTC. It codes for CSVSRLSPVGQETQYF. The entire variable domain, with the rest obtained from reference TRBV29-1 and TRBJ2-5, is as follows: SAVISQKPSRDICQRGTSLTIQCQVDSQVTMMFWYRQQPGQSLTLIATANQGSEATYESGFVIDKFPISRPNLTFSTLTVSNMSPEDSSIYLCSVSRLSPVGQETQYFGPGTRLLVL.

This clonotype has ten or more counts. The genes are TRBV20-1 and TRBJ2-3, with unresolved D. The CDR3 has 11 amino acids. CDR1 DFQATT and CDR2 SNEGSKA come from the germline V gene (reference sequence). The germline V and J ends were trimmed by 6 bases and 5 bases, with 9 bases remaining between them. The CDR3 sequence: CSAAPRDTQYF. The CDR3 DNA reads as TGCAGTGCGGCCCCTCGAGATACGCAGTATTTT.

About this clonotype itself: The junction departs from germline at one end; a sequencing error may be responsible. The J gene is TRBJ2-5, the V gene TRBV20-1, with D possibly matching TRBD2 (5 bases). The germline V gene encodes CDR1 DFQATT and CDR2 SNEGSKA (reference sequence). This CDR3 has 12 residues. CDR3 residues: CSTVRRQGTQYF. The CDR3 DNA reads TGCAGTACCGTAAGGAGGCAAGGGACCCAGTACTTC.

This clonotype has only a few counts. The rearrangement links TRBV7-2 to TRBJ2-2, with TRBD2 identical over 7 bases. This CDR3 is 13 amino acids long. Trimming cost V 10 bases and J 7 bases; bases outside gene matches: 9. CDR1 is SGHTA and CDR2 is FQGNSA in the germline V gene. The CDR3 loop reads CATPRLADGELFF. In nucleotides, the CDR3 is TGTGCCACCCCGAGACTAGCTGACGGGGAGCTGTTTTTT.

The CDR3 here is CASSRVTGTGFGGAFF. In DNA form, the CDR3 reads TGTGCCAGCAGCCGCGTGACCGGGACAGGGTTCGGCGGAGCTTTCTTT. The J gene is TRBJ1-1, the V gene TRBV6-2 or TRBV6-3, with TRBD1 identical over 9 bases. The V gene's germline CDR1 is MNHEY and CDR2 SVGEGT. With 6 bases clipped from V and 10 bases from J, the junction kept 18 bases outside the gene matches. This CDR3 comprises 16 residues.

There are a few counts of this clonotype. The chain links TRBV5-6 to TRBJ2-5, with 10 nucleotides matching TRBD1. The germline V gene has CDR1 SGHDT and CDR2 YYEEEE. The trim removed 1 base at V and 5 bases at J, leaving 5 bases unmatched. The CDR3 is 15 residues long. CDR3 residues: CASSLRDRGLETQYF. The CDR3, as DNA: TGTGCCAGCAGCTTGCGGGACAGGGGTTTGGAGACCCAGTACTTC.

The V and J genes are TRBV10-2 and TRBJ2-3; possible D gene TRBD2, 6 bases. Germline CDR1 WSHSY, CDR2 SAAADI. With 7 bases removed from V and 1 base from J, the gap between germline ends came to 12 bases. The CDR3 loop spans 14 amino acids. The CDR3 sequence is CASTGGGRTDTQYF. The CDR3 DNA sequence: TGCGCCAGCACCGGGGGAGGCCGCACAGATACGCAGTATTTT.

This clonotype was observed a few times. The V and J genes are TRBV29-1 and TRBJ2-7; D remains unclear. Trimming removed 4 bases from V and 4 bases from J, with 11 bases in between. From germline, CDR1 is SQVTM and CDR2 ANQGSEA. This CDR3 is 12 amino acids long. The CDR3 DNA reads TGCAGCGTTGCGGGCGTTGGATACGAGCAGTACTTC. Translating gives CSVAGVGYEQYF.

This clonotype was recorded a few times. This chain links TRBV24-1 with TRBJ1-1, with D unresolved. V dropped 3 bases and J dropped 6 bases, with 10 bases sitting between them. The CDR3 has 13 residues. Looked up from germline, CDR1 is KGHDR and CDR2 is SFDVKD. CDR3 region: CATSDHGGSEAFF. The CDR3 DNA follows: TGTGCCACCAGTGATCATGGAGGGTCTGAAGCTTTCTTT.

The rearrangement joins TRBV25-1 to TRBJ2-7; D is undetermined. The germline V gene encodes CDR1 MGHDK and CDR2 SYGVNS. Deletions cut 7 bases from V and 4 bases from J, with 5 bases between. This CDR3 has 10 residues. Here the CDR3 reads CASTAYEQYF. The CDR3 DNA reads TGTGCCAGCACCGCATACGAGCAGTACTTC.

In DNA form, the CDR3 reads TGTGCCAGCAGCCGGACAGGGGCCGGCAATCAGCCCCAGCATTTT. Its translation is CASSRTGAGNQPQHF. The V and J genes are TRBV5-6 and TRBJ1-5, with 9 bases aligning to TRBD1. After removal of 4 bases from V and 2 bases from J, the junction contained 4 bases not matched to a gene. The germline CDR1 and CDR2 sequences are SGHDT and YYEEEE. This CDR3 has 15 amino acids.